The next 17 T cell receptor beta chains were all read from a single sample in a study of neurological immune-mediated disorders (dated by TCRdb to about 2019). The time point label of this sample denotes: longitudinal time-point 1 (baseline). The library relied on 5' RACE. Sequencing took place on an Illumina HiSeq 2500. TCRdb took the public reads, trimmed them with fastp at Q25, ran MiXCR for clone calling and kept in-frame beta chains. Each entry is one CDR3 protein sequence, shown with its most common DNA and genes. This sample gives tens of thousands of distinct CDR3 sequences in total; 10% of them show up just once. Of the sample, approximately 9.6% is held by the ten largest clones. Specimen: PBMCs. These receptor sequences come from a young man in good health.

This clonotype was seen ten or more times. CDR3 coding DNA: TGTGCCAGCAGGGGACAGGGGGCCTTCAATGAGCAGTTCTTC. Amino acid sequence: CASRGQGAFNEQFF. V gene TRBV7-9 combines with J gene TRBJ2-1, with 12 bases that match TRBD1. CDR3 size: 14 residues. V lost 6 bases to trimming and J lost 6 bases; unmatched junction nucleotides: 3. The germline V gene has CDR1 SEHNR and CDR2 FQNEAQ (reference sequence).

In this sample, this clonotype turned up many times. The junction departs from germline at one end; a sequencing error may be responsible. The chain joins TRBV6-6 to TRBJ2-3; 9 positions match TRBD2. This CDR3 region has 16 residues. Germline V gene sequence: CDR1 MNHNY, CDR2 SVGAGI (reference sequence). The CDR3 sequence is CVSSYIAGGPLHTQYF. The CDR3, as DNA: TGTGTCAGCAGTTACATCGCGGGAGGGCCGCTCCATACGCAGTATTTT.

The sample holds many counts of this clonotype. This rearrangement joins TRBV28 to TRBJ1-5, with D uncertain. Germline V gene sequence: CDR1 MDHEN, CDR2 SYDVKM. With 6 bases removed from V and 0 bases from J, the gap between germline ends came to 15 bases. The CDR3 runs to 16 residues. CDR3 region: CASRPAGFTSNQPQHF. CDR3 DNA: TGTGCCAGCAGGCCAGCGGGGTTTACTAGCAATCAGCCCCAGCATTTT.

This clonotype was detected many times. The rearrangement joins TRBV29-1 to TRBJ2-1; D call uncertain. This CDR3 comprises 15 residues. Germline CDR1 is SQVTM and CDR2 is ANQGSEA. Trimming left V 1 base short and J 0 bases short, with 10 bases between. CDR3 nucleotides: TGCAGCGTTGAAGGTGCTGATAACTCCTACAATGAGCAGTTCTTC. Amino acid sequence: CSVEGADNSYNEQFF.

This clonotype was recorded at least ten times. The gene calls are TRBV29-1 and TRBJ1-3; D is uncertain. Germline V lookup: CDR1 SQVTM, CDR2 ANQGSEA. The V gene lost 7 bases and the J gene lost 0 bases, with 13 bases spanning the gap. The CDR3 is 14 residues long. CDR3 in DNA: TGCAGCGACCCGACGGGGAGCTCTGGAAACACCATATATTTT. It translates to CSDPTGSSGNTIYF.

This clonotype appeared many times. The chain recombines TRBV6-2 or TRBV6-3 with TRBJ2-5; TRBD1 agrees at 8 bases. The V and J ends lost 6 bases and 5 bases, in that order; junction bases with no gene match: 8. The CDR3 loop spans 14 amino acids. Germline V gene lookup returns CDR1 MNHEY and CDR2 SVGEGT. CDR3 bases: TGTGCCAGCAGCTCCGGGACAGGTTCTGAGACCCAGTACTTC. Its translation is CASSSGTGSETQYF.

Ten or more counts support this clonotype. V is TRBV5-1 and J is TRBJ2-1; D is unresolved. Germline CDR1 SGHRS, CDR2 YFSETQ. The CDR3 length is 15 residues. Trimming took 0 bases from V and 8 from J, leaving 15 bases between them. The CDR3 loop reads CASSLEAGHWDEQFF. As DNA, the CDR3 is TGCGCCAGCAGCTTGGAGGCAGGCCATTGGGATGAGCAGTTCTTC.

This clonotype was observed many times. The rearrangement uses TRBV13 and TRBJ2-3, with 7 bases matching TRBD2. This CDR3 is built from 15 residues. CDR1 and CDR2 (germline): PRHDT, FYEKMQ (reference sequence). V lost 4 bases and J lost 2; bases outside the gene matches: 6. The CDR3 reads CASSSTGGITDTQYF. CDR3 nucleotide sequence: TGTGCCAGCAGCTCTACGGGGGGAATCACAGATACGCAGTATTTT. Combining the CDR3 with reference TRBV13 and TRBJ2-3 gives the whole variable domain AAGVIQSPRHLIKEKRETATLKCYPIPRHDTVYWYQQGPGQDPQFLISFYEKMQSDKGSIPDRFSAQQFSDYHSELNMSSLELGDSALYFCASSSTGGITDTQYFGPGTRLTVL.

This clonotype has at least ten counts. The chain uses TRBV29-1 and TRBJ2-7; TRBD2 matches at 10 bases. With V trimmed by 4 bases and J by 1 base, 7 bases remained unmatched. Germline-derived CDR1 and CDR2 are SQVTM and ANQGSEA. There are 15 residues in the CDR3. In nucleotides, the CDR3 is TGCAGCGTTGTGCTAGCGGGAGTCTTTTCCTACGAGCAGTACTTC. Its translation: CSVVLAGVFSYEQYF.

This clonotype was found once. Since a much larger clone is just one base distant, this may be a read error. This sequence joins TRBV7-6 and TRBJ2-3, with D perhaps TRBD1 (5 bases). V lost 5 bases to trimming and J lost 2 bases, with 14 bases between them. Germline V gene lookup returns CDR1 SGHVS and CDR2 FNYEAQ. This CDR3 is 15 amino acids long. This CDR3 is CASSEMGRHTDTQYF. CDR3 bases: TGTGCCAGCAGCGAAATGGGGCGCCACACAGATACGCAGTATTTT.

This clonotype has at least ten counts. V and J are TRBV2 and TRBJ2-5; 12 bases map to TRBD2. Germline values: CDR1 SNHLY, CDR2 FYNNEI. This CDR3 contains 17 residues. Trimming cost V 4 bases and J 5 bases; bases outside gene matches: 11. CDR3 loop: CASSVPRASGRAETQYF. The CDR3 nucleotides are TGTGCCAGCAGTGTCCCGAGGGCTAGCGGGAGGGCCGAGACCCAGTACTTC.

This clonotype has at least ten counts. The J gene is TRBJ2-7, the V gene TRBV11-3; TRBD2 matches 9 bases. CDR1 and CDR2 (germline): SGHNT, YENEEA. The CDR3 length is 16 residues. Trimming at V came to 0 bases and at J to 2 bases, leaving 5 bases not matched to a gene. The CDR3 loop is CASSLDRLAGTYEQYF. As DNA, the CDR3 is TGTGCCAGCAGCTTAGATCGGCTAGCGGGGACCTACGAGCAGTACTTC. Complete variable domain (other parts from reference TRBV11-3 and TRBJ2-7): EAGVVQSPRYKIIEKKQPVAFWCNPISGHNTLYWYLQNLGQGPELLIRYENEEAVDDSQLPKDRFSAERLKGVDSTLKIQPAELGDSAVYLCASSLDRLAGTYEQYFGPGTRLTVT.

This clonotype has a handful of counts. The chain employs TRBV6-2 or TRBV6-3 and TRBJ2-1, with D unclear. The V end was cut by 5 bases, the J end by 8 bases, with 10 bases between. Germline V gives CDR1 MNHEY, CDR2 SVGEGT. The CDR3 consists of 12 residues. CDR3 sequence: CASSSSPHEQFF. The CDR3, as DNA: TGTGCCAGCAGTAGTAGCCCGCATGAGCAGTTCTTC.

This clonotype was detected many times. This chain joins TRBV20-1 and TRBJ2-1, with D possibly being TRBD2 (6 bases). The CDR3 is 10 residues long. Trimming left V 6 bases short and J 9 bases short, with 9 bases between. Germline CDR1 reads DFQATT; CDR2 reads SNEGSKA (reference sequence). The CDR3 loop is CSARLVEQFF. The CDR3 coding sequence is TGCAGTGCGAGACTAGTTGAGCAGTTCTTC.

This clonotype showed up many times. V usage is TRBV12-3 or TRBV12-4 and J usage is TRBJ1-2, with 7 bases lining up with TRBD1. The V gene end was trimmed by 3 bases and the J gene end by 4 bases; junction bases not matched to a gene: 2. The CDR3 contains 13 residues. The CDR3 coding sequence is TGTGCCAGCAGTTTGACAGGGCCCTATGGCTACACCTTC. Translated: CASSLTGPYGYTF.

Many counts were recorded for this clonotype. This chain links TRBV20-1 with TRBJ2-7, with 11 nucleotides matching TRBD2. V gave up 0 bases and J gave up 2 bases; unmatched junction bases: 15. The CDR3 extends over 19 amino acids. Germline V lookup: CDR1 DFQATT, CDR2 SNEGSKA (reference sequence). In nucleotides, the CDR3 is TGCAGTGCTAGAGATTCCGGGACAACCGGGACTAGCGGCACCTACGAGCAGTACTTC. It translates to CSARDSGTTGTSGTYEQYF.

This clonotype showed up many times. The CDR3 nucleotides are TGCGCCAGCAGGAAAGATAGCAATCAGCCCCAGCATTTT. Its translation is CASRKDSNQPQHF. V usage is TRBV5-1 and J usage is TRBJ1-5; D is undetermined. V was cut by 5 bases and J by 0 bases, with 6 bases left in between. The CDR3 contains 13 residues. Germline CDR1 is SGHRS and CDR2 is YFSETQ.